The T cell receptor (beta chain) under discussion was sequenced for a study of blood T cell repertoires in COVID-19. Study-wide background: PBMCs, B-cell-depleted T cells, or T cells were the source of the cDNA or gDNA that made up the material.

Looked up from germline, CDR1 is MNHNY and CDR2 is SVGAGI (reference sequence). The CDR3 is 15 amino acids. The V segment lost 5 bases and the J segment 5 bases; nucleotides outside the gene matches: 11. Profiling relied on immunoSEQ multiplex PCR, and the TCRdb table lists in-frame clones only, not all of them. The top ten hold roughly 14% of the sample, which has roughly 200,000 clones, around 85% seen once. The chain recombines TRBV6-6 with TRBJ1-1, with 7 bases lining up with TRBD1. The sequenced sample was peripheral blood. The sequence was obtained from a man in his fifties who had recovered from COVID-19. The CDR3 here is CASSRDRTSGTEAFF. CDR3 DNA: TGTGCCAGCAGTAGGGACAGAACCAGTGGAACTGAAGCTTTCTTT.